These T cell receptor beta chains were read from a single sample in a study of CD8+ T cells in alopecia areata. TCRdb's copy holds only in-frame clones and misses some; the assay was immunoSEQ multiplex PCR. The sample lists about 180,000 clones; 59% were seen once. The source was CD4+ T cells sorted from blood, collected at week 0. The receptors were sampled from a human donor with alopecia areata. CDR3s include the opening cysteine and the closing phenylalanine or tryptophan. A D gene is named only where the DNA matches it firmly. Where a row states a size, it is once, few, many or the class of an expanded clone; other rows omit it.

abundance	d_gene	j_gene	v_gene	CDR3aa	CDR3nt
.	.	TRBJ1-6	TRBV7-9	CASSLSGDSPLHF	TGTGCCAGCAGCTTAAGCGGAGATTCACCCCTCCACTTT
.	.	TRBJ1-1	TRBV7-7	CASSLVQDSEAFF	TGTGCTAGCAGCTTAGTGCAGGACTCTGAAGCTTTCTTT
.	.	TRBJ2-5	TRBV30	CAWIQGNQETQYF	TGTGCCTGGATCCAGGGGAACCAAGAGACCCAGTACTTC
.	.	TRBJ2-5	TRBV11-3	CASTSGRGSETQYF	TGTGCCAGCACCTCAGGGCGGGGATCAGAGACCCAGTACTTC
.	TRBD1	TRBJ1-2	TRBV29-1	CSVAGTGSRYGYTF	TGCAGCGTTGCCGGGACAGGGTCTCGCTATGGCTACACCTTC
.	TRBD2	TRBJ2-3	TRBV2	CASSKRGPGSTDTQYF	TGTGCCAGCAGCAAGCGGGGGCCCGGTAGCACAGATACGCAGTATTTT
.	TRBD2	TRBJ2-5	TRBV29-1	CSVERGVETQYF	TGCAGCGTTGAACGGGGGGTAGAGACCCAGTACTTC
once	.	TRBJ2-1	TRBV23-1	CASSQSRRDRVYNEQFF	TGCGCCAGCAGTCAATCGAGGAGGGACAGAGTCTACAATGAGCAGTTCTTC
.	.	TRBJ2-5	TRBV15	CATSFAGEHQETQYF	TGTGCCACCAGTTTCGCGGGCGAACACCAAGAGACCCAGTACTTC
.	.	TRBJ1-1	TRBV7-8	CASSLVVNTEAFF	TGTGCCAGCAGCTTAGTTGTGAACACTGAAGCTTTCTTT
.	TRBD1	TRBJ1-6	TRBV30	CAWRGPGTGYNSPLHF	TGTGCCTGGAGGGGGCCAGGGACAGGGTATAATTCACCCCTCCACTTT
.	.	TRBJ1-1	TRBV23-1	CASSQCPKGNTEAFF	TGCGCCAGCAGTCAATGCCCGAAAGGGAACACTGAAGCTTTCTTT
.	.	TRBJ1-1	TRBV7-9	CASSLQGQNTEAFF	TGTGCCAGCAGCTTACAGGGGCAGAACACTGAAGCTTTCTTT
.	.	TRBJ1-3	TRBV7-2	CASSSGSGNTIYF	TGTGCCAGCAGCTCGGGGTCTGGAAACACCATATATTTT
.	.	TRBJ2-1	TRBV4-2	CASSQPDRMENEQFF	TGTGCCAGCAGCCAACCCGACAGGATGGAAAATGAGCAGTTCTTC
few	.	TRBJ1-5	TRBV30	CAWSGQNNQPQHF	TGTGCCTGGAGTGGGCAGAATAATCAGCCCCAGCATTTT
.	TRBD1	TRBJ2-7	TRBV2	CASSDGQGAPGYEQYF	TGTGCCAGCAGTGACGGTCAGGGGGCGCCCGGGTACGAGCAGTACTTC
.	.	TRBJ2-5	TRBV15	CATSRGDGGKTQYF	TGTGCCACCAGCAGAGGGGACGGGGGAAAGACCCAGTACTTC
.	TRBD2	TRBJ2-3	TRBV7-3	CASSYGRASGGTTDTQYF	TGTGCCAGCAGCTACGGGAGGGCTAGCGGGGGGACCACAGATACGCAGTATTTT
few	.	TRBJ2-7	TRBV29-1	CSVVTEIYEQYF	TGCAGCGTTGTAACAGAAATCTACGAGCAGTACTTC
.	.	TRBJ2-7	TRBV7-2	CASSSRASYEQYF	TGTGCCAGCAGCTCAAGGGCGTCCTACGAGCAGTACTTC
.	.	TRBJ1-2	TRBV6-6	CASSYSLRSYGYTF	TGTGCCAGCAGTTACTCGCTCAGAAGCTATGGCTACACCTTC
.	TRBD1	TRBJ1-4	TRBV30	CAWSVYEGARWSTNEKLFF	TGTGCCTGGAGTGTATATGAGGGGGCGCGATGGTCAACTAATGAAAAACTGTTTTTT
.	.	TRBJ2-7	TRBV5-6	CASSLAAGSSYEQYF	TGTGCCAGCAGCTTGGCGGCAGGCTCCTCCTACGAGCAGTACTTC
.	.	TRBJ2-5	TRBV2	CASSAQETQYF	TGTGCCAGCAGTGCGCAAGAGACCCAGTACTTC
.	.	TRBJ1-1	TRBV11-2	CASSLAQGRTEAFF	TGTGCCAGCAGCTTAGCCCAGGGGCGTACTGAAGCTTTCTTT
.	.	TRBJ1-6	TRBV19	CASSPIVDSPLHF	TGTGCCAGTAGTCCCATTGTTGATTCACCCCTCCACTTT
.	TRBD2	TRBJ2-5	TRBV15	CATSSPGGGASETQYF	TGTGCCACCAGCAGTCCTGGCGGGGGGGCGTCAGAGACCCAGTACTTC
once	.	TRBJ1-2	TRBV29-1	CSVEDSDRSGYTF	TGCAGCGTTGAAGATTCGGACAGATCGGGCTACACCTTC
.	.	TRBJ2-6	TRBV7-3	CASSLTSPRRSGANVLTF	TGTGCCAGCAGCTTAACTTCCCCGAGAAGGAGCGGGGCCAACGTCCTGACTTTC
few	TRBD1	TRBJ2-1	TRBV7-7	CASSYGQGQGNEQFF	TGTGCTAGCAGCTACGGACAGGGGCAGGGCAATGAGCAGTTCTTC
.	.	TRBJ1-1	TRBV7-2	CASSLRGVRRAEAFF	TGTGCCAGCAGCTTAAGGGGAGTCCGGCGGGCTGAAGCTTTCTTT
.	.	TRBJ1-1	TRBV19	CASKSGNILPGTEAFF	TGTGCCAGTAAGAGCGGAAACATCCTCCCGGGGACTGAAGCTTTCTTT
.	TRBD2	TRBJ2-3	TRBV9	CASSVGGGPSDTQYF	TGTGCCAGCAGCGTAGGCGGGGGGCCCTCAGATACGCAGTATTTT
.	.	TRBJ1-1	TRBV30	CAWSRRVGAFF	TGTGCCTGGAGTCGGAGAGTGGGAGCTTTCTTT
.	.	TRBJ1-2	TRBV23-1	CASSQGARVAGGYTF	TGCGCCAGCAGTCAGGGGGCCCGGGTCGCGGGTGGCTACACCTTC
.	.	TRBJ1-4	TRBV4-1	CASSPYGSNEKLFF	TGCGCCAGCAGCCCTTACGGTTCTAATGAAAAACTGTTTTTT
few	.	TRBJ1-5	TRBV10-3	CAISGASFNQPQHF	TGTGCCATCAGTGGGGCCTCATTCAATCAGCCCCAGCATTTT
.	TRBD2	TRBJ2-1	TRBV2	CASQPSGGSYNEQFF	TGTGCCAGTCAACCTAGCGGGGGCTCCTACAATGAGCAGTTCTTC
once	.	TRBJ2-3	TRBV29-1	CSSWTDTDTQYF	TGCAGCTCATGGACAGATACAGATACGCAGTATTTT
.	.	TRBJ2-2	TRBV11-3	CASSLVVTGELFF	TGTGCCAGCAGCTTAGTGGTGACCGGGGAGCTGTTTTTT
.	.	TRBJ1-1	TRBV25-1	CASSGKTLPNTEAFF	TGTGCCAGCAGTGGAAAAACATTGCCCAACACTGAAGCTTTCTTT